This note documents a single T cell receptor beta chain sequence. Its matching antigen is unknown. Following extraction, RNA underwent reverse transcription to cDNA, which served as the sequencing template. Sequencing was performed with immunoSEQ multiplex PCR; in TCRdb, only in-frame clones are kept and a portion is missing. The table shows some 200,000 clones, with roughly 64% occurring only once. Sample treatment: oral pan-JAK inhibitor, 5-10 mg twice daily. Researchers took lesional scalp punch biopsies and peripheral blood from people who were alopecia areata patients. The sample originates from a study of CD8+ T cells in alopecia areata. At the level of the study: Severity among treated patients was scored by the percentage of scalp area affected.

Study results and limitations: Scalp clonality dropped significantly under tofacitinib, as did expanded CD8+ top-100 clones. Sequences from scalp samples also cover resident alphabeta T cells of normal skin.

The CDR3 totals 11 residues. Trimming pared 5 bases from V and 3 bases from J, leaving 4 bases between. The germline gives CDR1 SGHAT, CDR2 FQNNGV. The sequenced sample was CD4+ T cells sorted from blood, obtained at week 24, from a patient treated with tofacitinib. The J gene is TRBJ2-5, the V gene TRBV11-2; no firm D call. The sequence came from a human donor with alopecia areata. CDR3 sequence: CASSPKETQYF. Written as DNA, the CDR3 is TGTGCCAGCAGCCCAAAAGAGACCCAGTACTTC. The variable domain in full, with the rest retrieved from reference TRBV11-2 and TRBJ2-5, is EAGVAQSPRYKIIEKRQSVAFWCNPISGHATLYWYQQILGQGPKLLIQFQNNGVVDDSQLPKDRFSAERLKGVDSTLKIQPAKLEDSAVYLCASSPKETQYFGPGTRLLVL.